This paragraph covers one T cell receptor (beta chain) sequence. Its antigen remains unidentified. The sample is drawn from a study of T cells in Graves' hyperthyroidism and ophthalmopathy. Looking at the study overall: Peripheral blood was collected at initial diagnosis, before any treatment.

Using RNA transcripts as the source, TCR beta CDR3 regions were amplified. The study used the HTBI primer set for a first-round RT-PCR of the TCR CDR3. TCRdb reprocessed the multiplex PCR reads with MiXCR, giving one entry per CDR3 protein. The sample gives around 340,000 distinct CDR3 sequences, 15% to 20% of which show up once; about 49% is in the top ten. Uncontrolled infection, other autoimmune disease, pregnancy or lactation barred patients from enrollment. Study-wide results and caveats: In the analysis, a 13 V-J model separated ophthalmopathy from stable hyperthyroidism.

The germline V gene encodes CDR1 SGDLS and CDR2 YYNGEE. The V gene end was trimmed by 0 bases and the J gene end by 5 bases; junction bases not matched to a gene: 7. The CDR3 consists of 16 residues. The genes are TRBV9 and TRBJ2-5; 10 positions agree with TRBD2. The source is a woman between 45 and 65 years old with Graves' hyperthyroidism. The source material was blood. DNA of the CDR3: TGTGCCAGCAGCGTAGCCGCGCTAGCGGGAGTGGAGACCCAGTACTTC. Residues: CASSVAALAGVETQYF. The variable domain in full, with the rest retrieved from reference TRBV9 and TRBJ2-5, is DSGVTQTPKHLITATGQRVTLRCSPRSGDLSVYWYQQSLDQGLQFLIQYYNGEERAKGNILERFSAQQFPDLHSELNLSSLELGDSALYFCASSVAALAGVETQYFGPGTRLLVL.